This T cell receptor (beta chain) was profiled in a study of T cell responses to AZD1222 COVID-19 vaccine. Study findings and constraints: Two AZD1222 doses significantly raised spike-specific TCR breadth and depth over controls. Reportedly, nearly half of unique spike TCRs recognized epitopes outside B.1.351/B.1.1.7 mutations.

Sequencing used immunoSEQ multiplex PCR; TCRdb keeps in-frame clones, though not all of them. The sample records some 98,000 clones, approximately 90% being singletons. The CDR3 consists of 14 residues. The V gene's germline CDR1 is SEHNR and CDR2 FQNEAQ (reference sequence). With 0 bases removed from V and 3 bases from J, the gap between germline ends came to 7 bases. This clone appeared once. Antigen specificity is unknown. Sequenced material: peripheral blood, taken on day 0 of AZD1222 vaccination. The receptor's source is an adult in good health. The chain recombines TRBV7-9 with TRBJ2-3; D is undetermined. CDR3 amino acids: CASSLAFQTDTQYF. CDR3 nucleotide sequence: TGTGCCAGCAGCTTAGCGTTCCAGACAGATACGCAGTATTTT.